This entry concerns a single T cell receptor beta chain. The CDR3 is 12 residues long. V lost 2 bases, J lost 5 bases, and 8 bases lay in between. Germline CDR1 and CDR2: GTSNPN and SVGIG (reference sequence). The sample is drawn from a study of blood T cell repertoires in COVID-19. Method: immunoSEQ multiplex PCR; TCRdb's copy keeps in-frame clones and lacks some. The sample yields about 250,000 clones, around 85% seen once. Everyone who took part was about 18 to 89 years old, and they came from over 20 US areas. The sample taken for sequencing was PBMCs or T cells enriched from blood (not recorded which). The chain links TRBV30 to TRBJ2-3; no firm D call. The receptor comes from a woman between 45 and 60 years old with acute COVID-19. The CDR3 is CAWSPLRDTQYF. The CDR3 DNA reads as TGTGCCTGGAGTCCCCTAAGAGATACGCAGTATTTT.